These 9 T cell receptor beta chains originate from one sample sequenced in a study of technical replicates of blood from a handful of donors. Method: immunoSEQ multiplex PCR; TCRdb's copy keeps in-frame clones and lacks some. The sample carries over 80,000 clones, 96% recorded once. Sequenced material: T cells isolated from PBMCs. These TCRs come from a human donor in good health.

This chain connects TRBV25-1 to TRBJ2-1; D may be TRBD2 (6 bases). From germline, CDR1 is MGHDK and CDR2 SYGVNS. Trimming took 8 bases from V and 0 from J, leaving 11 bases between them. The CDR3 runs to 14 residues. CDR3 in DNA: TGTGCCAGCGGTAGCGGAAACTCCTACAATGAGCAGTTCTTC. Translating it yields CASGSGNSYNEQFF.

V gene TRBV27 combines with J gene TRBJ1-5; D gene uncertain. Germline V gene sequence: CDR1 MNHEY, CDR2 SMNVEV (reference sequence). V was pared by 3 bases and J by 6 bases, with 12 bases between. CDR3 length: 14 residues. The CDR3 sequence is CASSFSPRRQPQHF. In nucleotides, the CDR3 is TGTGCCAGCAGTTTTAGCCCCAGACGTCAGCCCCAGCATTTT.

This clone was detected only once. The V and J genes are TRBV2 and TRBJ2-7; 8 bases map to TRBD1. Germline V gene data show CDR1 as SNHLY and CDR2 as FYNNEI. The CDR3 runs 14 residues. Trimming at V came to 2 bases and at J to 5 bases, leaving 5 bases not matched to a gene. The CDR3 here is CASSEQGALDEQYF. CDR3 DNA sequence: TGTGCCAGCAGTGAACAGGGGGCTCTGGACGAGCAGTACTTC.

This clone was recorded only once. The chain joins TRBV7-9 to TRBJ2-3; 8 bases fit TRBD2. This CDR3 spans 16 amino acids. Germline lookup yields CDR1 SEHNR and CDR2 FQNEAQ (reference sequence). V lost 4 bases and J lost 5; bases outside the gene matches: 11. Here the CDR3 DNA reads TGTGCCAGCAGCTGGCCTGAGCGGGAGTTGTTAGATACGCAGTATTTT. It encodes CASSWPERELLDTQYF.

V and J are TRBV7-3 and TRBJ2-1; 8 positions match TRBD2. The CDR3 runs 15 residues. The ends lost 4 bases at V and 4 bases at J; junction bases unmatched: 6. Germline CDR1 reads SGHTA; CDR2 reads FQGTGA. The CDR3 DNA follows: TGTGCCAGCAGCTCCTCAGCGGGAGCGTACAATGAGCAGTTCTTC. Protein sequence: CASSSSAGAYNEQFF.

The genes are TRBV7-9 and TRBJ1-3, with 9 positions matching TRBD1. Losses at the gene ends were 3 bases for V and 7 bases for J; bases not matched to a gene: 10. Germline assignment: CDR1 SEHNR and CDR2 FQNEAQ (reference sequence). This CDR3 has 16 amino acids. For the CDR3, the DNA is TGTGCCAGCAGCTTCCTCAACCTTGGACAGGGGAACACCATATATTTT. It codes for CASSFLNLGQGNTIYF.

The chain uses TRBV11-2 and TRBJ2-7; 7 bases line up with TRBD1. The CDR3 extends over 13 amino acids. CDR1 SGHAT and CDR2 FQNNGV come from the germline V gene. J gave up 5 bases and V 4 bases, and 5 bases lay outside the gene matches. CDR3 residues: CASSSGTVNEQYF. The CDR3 coding sequence is TGTGCCAGCAGCTCCGGGACAGTCAACGAGCAGTACTTC.

The V call is TRBV2, the J call TRBJ2-3, with 7 positions matching TRBD2. Germline V lookup: CDR1 SNHLY, CDR2 FYNNEI. The V gene end was trimmed by 1 base and the J gene end by 2 bases; junction bases not matched to a gene: 6. CDR3 size: 16 residues. CDR3 DNA sequence: TGTGCCAGCAGTGAAGGCCTAGCGGAGAACACAGATACGCAGTATTTT. The encoded protein is CASSEGLAENTDTQYF.

The chain recombines TRBV28 with TRBJ2-2; no clear D. The CDR3 runs to 14 residues. CDR1 is MDHEN, CDR2 SYDVKM, per germline. Between the trimmed V and J ends, which lost 3 bases and 0 bases, there was a span of 5 bases. CDR3 loop: CASSFLANTGELFF. For the CDR3, the DNA is TGTGCCAGCAGTTTTCTAGCGAACACCGGGGAGCTGTTTTTT.